The 29 T cell receptor beta chains below all came from one sample that was sequenced in a study of blood T cells in healthy people across ages. With a J-beta primer mix and a sample-barcoded 5' primer, a second PCR ran about 6 to 11 cycles. TCRdb re-called the 5' RACE reads with MiXCR, one entry per CDR3 protein. The sample carries 710,000 or so distinct CDR3 sequences, approximately 31% recorded once. Sequencing input: blood. These receptors all stem from a woman of 80 years or more in good health.

Note on this clonotype: One junction end does not reproduce the germline sequence, and a read error may be involved. Here the CDR3 DNA reads TGTGCCAGCAGTTCGGCGGGAGTTAGCACAGATGCGCAGTATTTT. It translates to CASSSAGVSTDAQYF. The rearrangement uses TRBV12-3 or TRBV12-4 and TRBJ2-3; 7 bases line up with TRBD2. The CDR3 is 15 amino acids.

The gene calls are TRBV20-1 and TRBJ2-5; 10 bases agree with TRBD2. Near its end, the DNA agrees better with TRBJ2-4, so the J call may be wrong. Germline CDR1 reads DFQATT; CDR2 reads SNEGSKA (reference sequence). The CDR3 is made up of 15 amino acids. CDR3 loop: CSASPSGSPKNIQYF. The CDR3 DNA is TGCAGTGCTAGCCCTAGCGGGAGTCCCAAAAACATTCAGTACTTC.

This clonotype has ten or more counts. V and J are TRBV28 and TRBJ2-7, with 9 bases fitting TRBD1. The CDR3 consists of 17 residues. Germline lookup yields CDR1 MDHEN and CDR2 SYDVKM. Trimming removed 2 bases from V and 2 bases from J; junction bases left unmatched: 10. CDR3 DNA: TGTGCCAGCAGTTTAATCTTCGGTCGGGACAGGGCCTACGAGCAGTACTTC. Residues: CASSLIFGRDRAYEQYF.

The chain employs TRBV3-1 and TRBJ2-3; D tentatively reads TRBD1 or TRBD2 (6 bases each). Trimming stripped 4 bases from V and 4 bases from J, with 21 bases between. This CDR3 is built from 17 residues. Germline values: CDR1 LGHDT, CDR2 YNNKEL (reference sequence). CDR3 protein: CASSLQVGTGAPDTQYF. The CDR3 nucleotides read TGTGCCAGCAGCCTGCAGGTAGGGACGGGGGCCCCAGATACGCAGTATTTT.

Concerning this clonotype: One base away lies a much larger clone, so this may be a sequencing read error. The gene calls are TRBV5-1 and TRBJ2-4; possible D gene TRBD2, 6 bases. The V end lost 3 bases, the J end lost 6 bases, and 13 bases lay between the germline ends. CDR1 SGHRS and CDR2 YFSETQ come from the germline V gene. This CDR3 region has 14 residues. The CDR3 nucleotides read TGCGCCAGCAGCTGCGGGACCCAGCCAAACATTCAGTACTTC. Translation gives CASSCGTQPNIQYF.

This clonotype has ten or more counts. The rearrangement links TRBV7-2 to TRBJ2-3; 10 bases agree with TRBD1. J lost 4 bases, V lost 1 base, and 5 bases had no gene match. The V gene's germline CDR1 is SGHTA and CDR2 FQGNSA. This CDR3 contains 16 residues. This CDR3 is CASSLGGTGVSDTQYF. The CDR3 region has the DNA TGTGCCAGCAGCTTAGGGGGGACAGGGGTATCAGATACGCAGTATTTT.

This clonotype was found many times. J is TRBJ1-2 and V is TRBV7-9; a weak D match, TRBD1 (6 bases). V gave up 5 bases and J gave up 4 bases, with 8 bases separating them. CDR1 and CDR2 (germline): SEHNR, FQNEAQ (reference sequence). This CDR3 has 12 amino acids. In DNA, the CDR3 is TGTGCCAGCAGCCGGGACACCTATGGCTACACCTTC. Translated: CASSRDTYGYTF.

There are a few counts of this clonotype. At one boundary the junction diverges from the germline segment, which might be a read error. The chain is built from TRBV5-1 and TRBJ1-5; D not resolved. Germline V gene sequence: CDR1 SGHRS, CDR2 YFSETQ. This CDR3 region has 14 residues. CDR3 loop: CARSKGEIGSPQHF. In DNA form, the CDR3 reads TGCGCCCGCAGCAAAGGAGAGATAGGCAGCCCCCAGCATTTT.

This clonotype came up a few times. The gene calls are TRBV30 and TRBJ1-5; 7 nucleotides agree with TRBD1. CDR1 and CDR2 (germline): GTSNPN, SVGIG (reference sequence). The trim removed 4 bases at V and 4 bases at J, leaving 1 base unmatched. The CDR3 covers 12 residues. CDR3 sequence reads: CAWKQGNQPQHF. DNA for the CDR3: TGTGCCTGGAAACAGGGGAATCAGCCCCAGCATTTT.

For this clonotype: A single base separates this from a much larger clone, so it may be a read error. This chain links TRBV20-1 with TRBJ2-7; a possible D gene is TRBD1 (5 bases). CDR1 DFQATT and CDR2 SNEGSKA come from the germline V gene (reference sequence). The CDR3 is made up of 17 amino acids. The V end lost 1 base, the J end lost 1 base, and 20 bases lay between the germline ends. CDR3 bases: TGCAGTGCTAGAGTCGGTGCAGGGCAGCCCCTGTCCTACGAGCAGTACTTC. It specifies CSARVGAGQPLSYEQYF.

This clonotype was observed a handful of times. The rearrangement joins TRBV7-3 to TRBJ1-1; 10 bases align to TRBD1. Germline V gene sequence: CDR1 SGHTA, CDR2 FQGTGA. This CDR3 has 16 residues. The junction had 8 bases not matched to a gene; V was cut back by 3 bases and J by 4 bases. The CDR3, as DNA: TGTGCCAGCAGCTTTCTTGGGACAGGGGATCGCACTGAAGCTTTCTTT. This gives the protein CASSFLGTGDRTEAFF.

The genes are TRBV4-2 and TRBJ1-2; D may be TRBD1 (6 bases). The germline gives CDR1 LGHNA, CDR2 YNFKEQ. CDR3 length: 13 residues. Trimming removed 1 base from V and 8 bases from J, with 11 bases in between. CDR3 DNA sequence: TGTGCCAGCAGCCAAGTTCAGGGGTTCGGCTACACCTTC. Amino acids: CASSQVQGFGYTF.

This clonotype showed up many times. The CDR3 spells CASSFGDRVIYSNQPQHF. CDR3 DNA sequence: TGTGCCAGCAGCTTCGGGGACAGGGTCATATATAGCAATCAGCCCCAGCATTTT. This chain links TRBV7-4 with TRBJ1-5; 9 nucleotides align to TRBD1. The CDR3 extends over 18 amino acids. V lost 3 bases to trimming and J lost 0 bases; unmatched junction nucleotides: 9. Germline CDR1 is SGHVT and CDR2 is SQSDAQ.

About this clonotype itself: This may be a read error: a much more frequent sequence differs by one nucleotide. This chain uses TRBV28 with TRBJ1-2, with a weak D call TRBD1 (5 bases). The CDR3 is 14 residues long. Germline assignment: CDR1 MDHEN and CDR2 SYDVKM. Between the trimmed V and J ends, which lost 4 bases and 7 bases, there was a span of 16 bases. In nucleotides, the CDR3 is TGTGCCAGCAGTTGTCAGGGTGGGAGTGCTGGCTACACCTTC. It specifies CASSCQGGSAGYTF.

Worth noting for this clonotype: This may be a read error: a much more frequent sequence differs by one nucleotide. The rearrangement uses TRBV3-1 and TRBJ2-3; 7 bases agree with TRBD2. This CDR3 is built from 15 residues. The germline V gene encodes CDR1 LGHDT and CDR2 YNNKEL (reference sequence). V gave up 6 bases and J gave up 1 base; unmatched junction bases: 7. The CDR3 loop reads CASSPSRGCTDTQYF. In DNA, the CDR3 is TGTGCCAGCAGTCCTTCGCGGGGGTGCACAGATACGCAGTATTTT.

V and J are TRBV29-1 and TRBJ2-7, with a possible D match to TRBD2 (6 bases). CDR1 is SQVTM and CDR2 is ANQGSEA in the germline V gene. Trimming shortened V by 0 bases and J by 6 bases, and 9 bases separated the two germline ends. The CDR3 is 12 amino acids. The CDR3 sequence: CSVEEGRSEQYF. The CDR3 bases are TGCAGCGTTGAAGAAGGGAGGTCCGAGCAGTACTTC.

CDR3 sequence reads: CASSYEGDTGELFF. The CDR3 DNA reads TGTGCCAGCAGTTACGAGGGGGACACCGGGGAGCTGTTTTTT. The chain couples TRBV6-5 to TRBJ2-2, with D possibly being TRBD1 (6 bases). The CDR3 totals 14 residues. CDR1 MNHEY and CDR2 SVGAGI come from the germline V gene. Trimming shortened V by 2 bases and J by 3 bases, and 7 bases separated the two germline ends.

This clonotype occurred many times. J is TRBJ2-1 and V is TRBV7-2; D is unresolved. Germline loops: CDR1 SGHTA, CDR2 FQGNSA. The CDR3 is made up of 15 amino acids. V lost 3 bases and J 2 bases, leaving 11 bases between the germline ends. CDR3 amino acids: CASSLGQLPYNEQFF. Written as DNA, the CDR3 is TGTGCCAGCAGCTTGGGTCAGCTCCCCTACAATGAGCAGTTCTTC.

This clonotype was seen ten or more times. The CDR3 loop reads CASSPVPGQGTDTQYF. CDR3 nucleotides: TGTGCCAGCAGCCCCGTCCCGGGACAGGGTACAGATACGCAGTATTTT. This chain uses TRBV7-3 with TRBJ2-3, with 9 bases lining up with TRBD1. V lost 5 bases, J lost 3 bases, and 9 bases stayed unmatched. The length of the CDR3 is 16 residues. Germline-derived CDR1 and CDR2 are SGHTA and FQGTGA.

Ten or more counts support this clonotype. The chain couples TRBV3-1 to TRBJ2-3; TRBD2 matches at 9 bases. CDR3 length: 16 amino acids. The germline V gene encodes CDR1 LGHDT and CDR2 YNNKEL (reference sequence). V lost 4 bases and J lost 1; bases outside the gene matches: 6. The CDR3 sequence is CASSRRLAGRTDTQYF. CDR3 DNA sequence: TGTGCCAGCAGCCGCCGGCTAGCGGGGCGCACAGATACGCAGTATTTT.

This sequence joins TRBV12-3 or TRBV12-4 and TRBJ2-3, with a possible D match to TRBD2 (6 bases). The CDR3 length is 15 residues. The ends were cut back, 6 bases at V and 0 bases at J, with 13 bases in the middle. For the CDR3, the DNA is TGTGCCAGCAGGCTTAGCGGCACTAGCACAGATACGCAGTATTTT. This sequence encodes CASRLSGTSTDTQYF.

V usage is TRBV7-2 and J usage is TRBJ1-2, with D hard to call. The germline V gene has CDR1 SGHTA and CDR2 FQGNSA. The CDR3 sequence is 13 residues long. V lost 1 base and J 8 bases, leaving 11 bases between the germline ends. The CDR3 protein is CASSLGGKGGYTF. CDR3 coding DNA: TGTGCCAGCAGCTTAGGAGGGAAGGGCGGCTACACCTTC.

This clonotype was seen many times. CDR3 loop: CASSSYRVSTDTQYF. As DNA, the CDR3 is TGTGCCAGCAGCTCGTACAGAGTTAGCACAGATACGCAGTATTTT. J is TRBJ2-3 and V is TRBV5-6; D unclear. The ends were cut back, 3 bases at V and 0 bases at J, with 11 bases in the middle. Looked up from germline, CDR1 is SGHDT and CDR2 is YYEEEE. This CDR3 region has 15 residues.

The table lists this clonotype with many counts. J is TRBJ2-1 and V is TRBV5-1, with TRBD2 matching 9 bases. The CDR3 length is 15 residues. With V trimmed by 0 bases and J by 5 bases, 3 bases remained unmatched. Germline-derived CDR1 and CDR2 are SGHRS and YFSETQ. CDR3 residues: CASSLGAGGHNEQFF. CDR3 nucleotide sequence: TGCGCCAGCAGCTTGGGAGCGGGGGGCCACAATGAGCAGTTCTTC.

This clonotype was recorded a few times. At one boundary the junction diverges from the germline segment, which might be a read error. The rearrangement links TRBV5-1 to TRBJ2-7; no firm D call. CDR1 and CDR2 (germline): SGHRS, YFSETQ. The CDR3 has 14 amino acids. The CDR3 DNA follows: TGCACCAGCAGCTTCGACGGGCCCAGCAACGAGCAGTACTTC. This translates into CTSSFDGPSNEQYF.

This rearrangement joins TRBV30 to TRBJ1-2, with 8 positions matching TRBD1. Germline lookup yields CDR1 GTSNPN and CDR2 SVGIG (reference sequence). V shed 7 bases and J 7 bases; nucleotides not matched to a gene: 38. CDR3 length: 22 amino acids. The CDR3 DNA follows: TGTGCCTCCACTTTTATGGGGTTCCCCGACAGGGGTAAAAGAGGCCTTCGGGGTGGCTACACCTTC. The encoded protein is CASTFMGFPDRGKRGLRGGYTF.

This clonotype was found a few times. The chain employs TRBV15 and TRBJ2-2; 11 bases fit TRBD1. V trimming: 1 base; J trimming: 4 bases; junction bases outside the gene matches: 2. Germline V gene lookup returns CDR1 LNHNV and CDR2 YYDKDF (reference sequence). CDR3 length: 16 residues. The chain's CDR3 is CATSRAGTGGTGELFF. CDR3 sequence (DNA): TGTGCCACCAGCAGAGCCGGGACAGGGGGCACCGGGGAGCTGTTTTTT. Full variable domain (rest looked up from reference TRBV15 and TRBJ2-2): DAMVIQNPRYQVTQFGKPVTLSCSQTLNHNVMYWYQQKSSQAPKLLFHYYDKDFNNEADTPDNFQSRRPNTSFCFLDIRSPGLGDTAMYLCATSRAGTGGTGELFFGEGSRLTVL.

V is TRBV30 and J is TRBJ1-1, with 7 bases lining up with TRBD1. V was pared by 3 bases and J by 2 bases, with 6 bases of the junction left unmatched. The length of the CDR3 is 14 residues. From germline, CDR1 is GTSNPN and CDR2 SVGIG (reference sequence). CDR3 residues: CAWSAGGGNTEAFF. In DNA, the CDR3 is TGTGCCTGGAGCGCAGGGGGGGGAAACACTGAAGCTTTCTTT.

Points on this clonotype: A much larger clone lies one base from this, so it may be a read error. The V gene is TRBV30, the J gene TRBJ2-1; D possibly matches TRBD1 or TRBD2 (6 bases each). Germline V lookup: CDR1 GTSNPN, CDR2 SVGIG (reference sequence). The CDR3 runs 16 residues. The CDR3 region has the DNA TGTGCCTGGAGTGTAAGGTCCCGGGGGCTTAACAACGAGCAGTTCTTC. Its protein product is CAWSVRSRGLNNEQFF.